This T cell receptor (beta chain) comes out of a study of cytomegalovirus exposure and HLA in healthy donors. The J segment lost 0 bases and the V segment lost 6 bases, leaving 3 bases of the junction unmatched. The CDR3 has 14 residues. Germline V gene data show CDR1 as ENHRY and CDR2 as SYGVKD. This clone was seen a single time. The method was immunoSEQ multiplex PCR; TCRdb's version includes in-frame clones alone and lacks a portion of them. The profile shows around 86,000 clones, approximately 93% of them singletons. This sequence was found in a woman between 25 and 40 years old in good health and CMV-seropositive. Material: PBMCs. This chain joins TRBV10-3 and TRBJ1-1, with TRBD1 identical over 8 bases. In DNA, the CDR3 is TGTGCCATCAGGGGGGGACAGGTGAACACTGAAGCTTTCTTT. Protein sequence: CAIRGGQVNTEAFF.